Listed here are 21 T cell receptor beta chains from one sample, sequenced in a study of blood T cell repertoires in COVID-19. TCRdb's table, derived via immunoSEQ multiplex PCR, lists solely in-frame clones and lacks some. The table lists some 490,000 clones, more than 85% of them singletons, with around 7.9% in the top ten. Sequenced sample: PBMCs or T cells enriched from blood (not recorded which). All receptors come from a woman aged 60-70 years who had recovered from COVID-19.

This clone was recorded a few times. This chain uses TRBV4-2 with TRBJ1-2; the D gene is possibly TRBD1 (5 bases). The CDR3 is made up of 15 amino acids. Deletions cut 4 bases from V and 0 bases from J, with 12 bases between. Germline V gene sequence: CDR1 LGHNA, CDR2 YNFKEQ. CDR3 sequence: CASSPTLTANYGYTF. The CDR3 DNA sequence: TGTGCCAGCAGCCCTACACTGACAGCTAACTATGGCTACACCTTC.

This chain joins TRBV5-6 and TRBJ2-3, with D possibly TRBD2 on 7 matching bases. Trimming took 3 bases from V and 0 from J, leaving 14 bases between them. Germline CDR1 is SGHDT and CDR2 is YYEEEE. This CDR3 spans 16 amino acids. CDR3 amino acids: CASSSDGGASTDTQYF. In DNA, the CDR3 is TGTGCCAGCAGCTCGGATGGGGGGGCGAGCACAGATACGCAGTATTTT.

The rearrangement uses TRBV18 and TRBJ2-3, with 10 bases that match TRBD1. CDR1 and CDR2 (germline): KGHSH, LQKENI. The CDR3 is 16 residues long. Trimming took 3 bases from V and 2 from J; bases not matched to a gene: 5. CDR3 DNA sequence: TGTGCCAGCTCACCGGGCGACAGGGGGCACACAGATACGCAGTATTTT. Protein: CASSPGDRGHTDTQYF.

The chain uses TRBV24-1 and TRBJ2-5, with a weak D call TRBD1 (5 bases). Germline V gives CDR1 KGHDR, CDR2 SFDVKD. The CDR3 loop spans 14 amino acids. V was clipped by 5 bases and J by 5 bases, with 14 bases between them. CDR3 region: CATSAGSVGETQYF. CDR3 coding DNA: TGTGCCACCAGTGCAGGGTCCGTAGGGGAGACCCAGTACTTC.

The chain recombines TRBV5-4 with TRBJ2-2, with D tentatively TRBD1 (6 bases). Germline CDR1 reads SGHNT; CDR2 reads YYREEE (reference sequence). V lost 3 bases to trimming and J lost 4 bases, with 13 bases between them. There are 15 residues in the CDR3. In nucleotides, the CDR3 is TGTGCCAGCAGCTATACAGGGTTGGGCACCGGGGAGCTGTTTTTT. It yields the protein CASSYTGLGTGELFF.

V usage is TRBV5-4 and J usage is TRBJ1-1; no reliable D call. Trimming took off 4 bases at V and 0 bases at J, with 16 bases between the two ends. This CDR3 is 16 amino acids long. Germline V gene sequence: CDR1 SGHNT, CDR2 YYREEE (reference sequence). CDR3 sequence: CASSEGSKGMNTEAFF. The CDR3 nucleotides are TGTGCCAGCAGCGAGGGAAGCAAGGGAATGAACACTGAAGCTTTCTTT.

The rearrangement joins TRBV3-1 (or the pseudogene TRBV3-2) to TRBJ2-5; TRBD2 aligns across 7 bases. V dropped 0 bases and J dropped 7; count of bases not matched to a gene: 20. The CDR3 consists of 19 residues. The V gene's germline CDR1 is LGHDT and CDR2 YNNKEL (reference sequence). The CDR3 region is CASSQDYQGGHSFIGTQYF. The CDR3 nucleotides are TGTGCCAGCAGCCAAGATTACCAGGGAGGGCACTCGTTTATCGGGACCCAGTACTTC.

The rearrangement links TRBV9 to TRBJ2-3; TRBD2 matches at 8 bases. The CDR3 extends over 14 amino acids. The germline CDR1 and CDR2 sequences are SGDLS and YYNGEE. The V segment lost 0 bases and the J segment 7 bases; nucleotides outside the gene matches: 4. CDR3 region: CASSVASGPNTQYF. CDR3 coding DNA: TGTGCCAGCAGCGTAGCTAGCGGGCCTAATACGCAGTATTTT.

The chain links TRBV18 to TRBJ1-2; D is ambiguous. This CDR3 has 15 residues. CDR1 KGHSH and CDR2 LQKENI come from the germline V gene. Trimming removed 3 bases at V and 6 bases at J, with 17 bases between. DNA of the CDR3: TGTGCCAGCTCACCCCCTTCTTTGGGGAGCCATGGCTACACCTTC. This translates into CASSPPSLGSHGYTF. Full variable domain (outside the CDR3, taken from reference TRBV18 and TRBJ1-2): NAGVMQNPRHLVRRRGQEARLRCSPMKGHSHVYWYRQLPEEGLKFMVYLQKENIIDESGMPKERFSAEFPKEGPSILRIQQVVRGDSAAYFCASSPPSLGSHGYTFGSGTRLTVV.

V gene TRBV30 combines with J gene TRBJ2-7; possibly TRBD2 for D (7 bases). Germline lookup yields CDR1 GTSNPN and CDR2 SVGIG (reference sequence). This CDR3 has 14 amino acids. Trimming cost V 3 bases and J 4 bases, with 16 bases left between them. The CDR3 here is CAWSLRGATYEQYF. CDR3 coding DNA: TGTGCCTGGAGCCTACGGGGGGCGACTTACGAGCAGTACTTC.

The J gene is TRBJ1-4, the V gene TRBV3-1 (or the pseudogene TRBV3-2); 7 nucleotides match TRBD1. After removal of 4 bases from V and 8 bases from J, the junction contained 10 bases not matched to a gene. Germline loops: CDR1 LGHDT, CDR2 YNNKEL (reference sequence). The CDR3 spans 15 residues. The CDR3 nucleotides read TGTGCCAGCAGCCGACGGGTGACAGGGCACGAAAAACTGTTTTTT. Translation gives CASSRRVTGHEKLFF.

V usage is TRBV19 and J usage is TRBJ2-1; 7 bases are shared with TRBD1. The germline V gene encodes CDR1 LNHDA and CDR2 SQIVND (reference sequence). Trimming cost V 2 bases and J 0 bases; bases outside gene matches: 1. The CDR3 covers 15 residues. CDR3 nucleotide sequence: TGTGCCAGTAGTATACAGGGGGACTCCTACAATGAGCAGTTCTTC. This codes for CASSIQGDSYNEQFF.

The rearrangement uses TRBV11-3 and TRBJ2-5; 7 bases match TRBD1. Germline CDR1 SGHNT, CDR2 YENEEA. J lost 2 bases, V lost 5 bases, and 8 bases had no gene match. The length of the CDR3 is 15 residues. CDR3 in amino acids: CASSTRDSHQETQYF. The CDR3 bases are TGTGCCAGCAGCACCAGGGACAGCCATCAAGAGACCCAGTACTTC.

V is TRBV18 and J is TRBJ2-3; perhaps TRBD1 as D (6 bases). The CDR3 has 16 amino acids. The V end was cut by 6 bases, the J end by 2 bases, with 18 bases between. CDR1 KGHSH and CDR2 LQKENI come from the germline V gene. The CDR3: CASSPPGHRFTDTQYF. The CDR3 coding sequence is TGTGCCAGCTCTCCGCCGGGACACAGATTCACAGATACGCAGTATTTT. Full variable domain (remainder filled in from reference TRBV18 and TRBJ2-3): NAGVMQNPRHLVRRRGQEARLRCSPMKGHSHVYWYRQLPEEGLKFMVYLQKENIIDESGMPKERFSAEFPKEGPSILRIQQVVRGDSAAYFCASSPPGHRFTDTQYFGPGTRLTVL.

This clone appeared once. The chain combines TRBV3-1 (or the pseudogene TRBV3-2) with TRBJ1-2, with a possible D match to TRBD1 (6 bases). The CDR3 contains 15 residues. The germline V and J ends were trimmed by 7 bases and 4 bases, with 19 bases remaining between them. CDR1 and CDR2 from the germline V gene are LGHDT and YNNKEL (reference sequence). CDR3 loop: CASTFGGGQSYGYTF. In DNA form, the CDR3 reads TGTGCCAGCACATTTGGCGGGGGACAATCCTATGGCTACACCTTC.

This clone occurred once. This chain uses TRBV9 with TRBJ1-1; 9 bases fit TRBD1. CDR1 and CDR2 (germline): SGDLS, YYNGEE. The CDR3 runs 16 residues. Germline trimming cut 2 bases from V and 5 bases from J; bases unmatched to any gene: 10. DNA for the CDR3: TGTGCCAGCAGCGTCGGGACAGGGTCGAAGTATACTGAAGCTTTCTTT. It translates to CASSVGTGSKYTEAFF.

The rearrangement joins TRBV6-5 to TRBJ1-1; possibly TRBD1 for D (6 bases). CDR3 length: 12 residues. The germline V and J ends were trimmed by 8 bases and 10 bases, with 17 bases remaining between them. Germline V gene sequence: CDR1 MNHEY, CDR2 SVGAGI. CDR3 sequence (DNA): TGTGCCAGCTGGTGGGGGCTCGACGGAGCTTTCTTT. As protein: CASWWGLDGAFF.

V usage is TRBV15 and J usage is TRBJ1-3, with D perhaps TRBD1 (5 bases). This CDR3 spans 11 amino acids. Trimming took 9 bases from V and 4 from J, leaving 7 bases between them. Per germline, CDR1 LNHNV and CDR2 YYDKDF (reference sequence). CDR3 DNA: TGTGCCACAGGGGCCGGAAACACCATATATTTT. Its protein is CATGAGNTIYF.

The chain joins TRBV2 to TRBJ2-7; a weak D match, TRBD1 (6 bases). The CDR3 has 14 amino acids. V lost 6 bases and J 0 bases, leaving 12 bases between the germline ends. Germline lookup yields CDR1 SNHLY and CDR2 FYNNEI. The CDR3 loop reads CASRDSYSSYEQYF. DNA of the CDR3: TGTGCCAGCAGGGACAGTTACAGCTCCTACGAGCAGTACTTC.

The chain carries TRBV29-1 and TRBJ1-2, with D possibly TRBD1 on 5 matching bases. The ends were cut back, 6 bases at V and 7 bases at J, with 15 bases in the middle. CDR1 SQVTM and CDR2 ANQGSEA come from the germline V gene. This CDR3 is 12 amino acids long. In DNA form, the CDR3 reads TGCAGCGTCACTTGGGGGAGGAGTGGCTACACCTTC. Amino acids: CSVTWGRSGYTF.

About this clone: Other DNA sequences of this sample code for an identical CDR3. The J gene is TRBJ2-2, the V gene TRBV19; 7 nucleotides line up with TRBD1. This CDR3 comprises 15 residues. The germline V gene has CDR1 LNHDA and CDR2 SQIVND (reference sequence). The J segment lost 5 bases and the V segment lost 4 bases, leaving 7 bases of the junction unmatched. CDR3 residues: CASSTRQGRTGELFF. DNA for the CDR3: TGTGCCAGTAGTACCCGACAGGGAAGGACCGGGGAGCTGTTTTTT. Full variable domain (remainder filled in from reference TRBV19 and TRBJ2-2): DGGITQSPKYLFRKEGQNVTLSCEQNLNHDAMYWYRQDPGQGLRLIYYSQIVNDFQKGDIAEGYSVSREKKESFPLTVTSAQKNPTAFYLCASSTRQGRTGELFFGEGSRLTVL.